What follows are 32 T cell receptor beta chains derived from one specimen sequenced in a study of T cell responses to AZD1222 COVID-19 vaccine. Assay used: immunoSEQ multiplex PCR; TCRdb lists only in-frame clones, some missing. Of over 120,000 clones listed, under 95% are singletons. The material sequenced was peripheral blood, taken on day 0 of AZD1222 vaccination. The receptor set was obtained from an adult in good health.

This chain connects TRBV27 to TRBJ1-6, with TRBD1 matching over 7 bases. The V and J ends lost 6 bases and 4 bases, in that order; junction bases with no gene match: 9. The germline CDR1 and CDR2 sequences are MNHEY and SMNVEV (reference sequence). The CDR3 contains 16 residues. CDR3: CASSVRQGTYNSPLHF. The CDR3 region has the DNA TGTGCCAGCAGCGTCAGACAGGGAACATATAATTCACCCCTCCACTTT.

This clone came up once. The chain uses TRBV4-2 and TRBJ1-2; TRBD1 matches 8 bases. Germline lookup yields CDR1 LGHNA and CDR2 YNFKEQ. Trimming cost V 3 bases and J 7 bases; bases outside gene matches: 7. The CDR3 consists of 14 residues. The CDR3 DNA reads as TGTGCCAGCAGCCAGATAGGGACAGGCACTGGCTACACCTTC. Its translation: CASSQIGTGTGYTF.

This chain connects TRBV19 to TRBJ2-3; D is unclear. CDR3 size: 17 residues. V shed 3 bases and J shed 1 base, with 17 bases lying between them. Germline CDR1 LNHDA, CDR2 SQIVND (reference sequence). The chain's CDR3 is CASSIGYYFDGTDTQYF. CDR3 coding DNA: TGTGCCAGTAGTATCGGCTACTACTTCGACGGCACAGATACGCAGTATTTT.

The rearrangement uses TRBV30 and TRBJ1-1; 9 bases line up with TRBD1. Germline V gene sequence: CDR1 GTSNPN, CDR2 SVGIG (reference sequence). This CDR3 has 11 amino acids. V lost 7 bases, J lost 10 bases, and 7 bases stayed unmatched. The CDR3 region is CALGQGGVAFF. In nucleotides, the CDR3 is TGTGCCTTGGGACAGGGCGGCGTAGCTTTCTTT.

This CDR3 reads CASSLSNTDYGYTF. The CDR3 DNA reads TGTGCCAGCAGCTTATCAAATACCGACTATGGCTACACCTTC. The chain has TRBV7-2 and TRBJ1-2; D gene ambiguous. Between the trimmed V and J ends, which lost 2 bases and 3 bases, there was a span of 10 bases. Germline V CDR1 and CDR2: SGHTA, FQGNSA. The CDR3 consists of 14 residues.

The chain links TRBV6-5 to TRBJ1-2; D ambiguous. Germline assignment: CDR1 MNHEY and CDR2 SVGAGI. The CDR3 totals 11 residues. The ends were cut back, 7 bases at V and 8 bases at J, with 11 bases in the middle. CDR3 residues: CASNSAAGYTF. CDR3 in DNA: TGTGCCAGCAATAGTGCAGCCGGCTACACCTTC.

The rearrangement joins TRBV4-2 to TRBJ2-3, with a weak D call TRBD2 (6 bases). CDR1 and CDR2 (germline): LGHNA, YNFKEQ. The CDR3 consists of 14 residues. V gave up 10 bases and J gave up 4 bases, with 18 bases separating them. CDR3 amino acids: CATGGRASADTQYF. In DNA, the CDR3 is TGTGCCACAGGTGGGCGAGCTAGCGCAGATACGCAGTATTTT.

In DNA form, the CDR3 reads TGCGCCAGCAGCCAAGATCCCGGGCCCGGGGAGCTGTTTTTT. Amino acids: CASSQDPGPGELFF. The V gene is TRBV4-3, the J gene TRBJ2-2; D uncertain. Trimming cost V 0 bases and J 6 bases, with 8 bases left between them. Germline-derived CDR1 and CDR2 are LGHNA and YSLEER. The CDR3 has 14 residues.

V usage is TRBV25-1 and J usage is TRBJ2-2; no definite D call. V lost 1 base to trimming and J lost 6 bases, with 9 bases between them. CDR3 length: 14 amino acids. CDR1 is MGHDK and CDR2 is SYGVNS in the germline V gene. The CDR3 reads CASSEFGLSGELFF. As DNA, the CDR3 is TGTGCCAGCAGTGAATTTGGGTTGTCCGGGGAGCTGTTTTTT.

This clone was picked up one time. Other DNA sequences in this specimen translate into the identical CDR3. The DNA of the CDR3 is TGTGCCAGCAGTCCTCAGGGAACTGAAGCTTTCTTT. The encoded protein is CASSPQGTEAFF. V is TRBV12-3 or TRBV12-4 and J is TRBJ1-1; tentatively, D is TRBD1 (5 bases). The CDR3 is 12 amino acids. V was clipped by 5 bases and J by 5 bases, with 9 bases between them.

This clone was recorded once. This chain uses TRBV27 with TRBJ2-7; 7 positions match TRBD1. The CDR3 loop spans 14 amino acids. Trimming removed 6 bases from V and 2 bases from J; junction bases left unmatched: 7. Germline V gene data show CDR1 as MNHEY and CDR2 as SMNVEV (reference sequence). Written as DNA, the CDR3 is TGTGCCAGCAGCTTCCGGGACAGTCCCTACGAGCAGTACTTC. Its translation is CASSFRDSPYEQYF.

This clone was found once. The chain joins TRBV24-1 to TRBJ2-7; D gene ambiguous. The CDR3 extends over 13 amino acids. The germline gives CDR1 KGHDR, CDR2 SFDVKD. Trimming took off 5 bases at V and 2 bases at J, with 9 bases between the two ends. CDR3 protein: CATSGTNPYEQYF. CDR3 nucleotides: TGTGCCACCAGTGGTACCAACCCCTACGAGCAGTACTTC.

CDR3 in amino acids: CASTPSGGAEAFF. The CDR3 bases are TGTGCCAGCACCCCTTCGGGGGGGGCGGAAGCTTTCTTT. The V and J genes are TRBV7-9 and TRBJ1-1; weak D call: TRBD1 (6 bases). The CDR3 has 13 residues. V shed 7 bases and J shed 8 bases, with 17 bases lying between them. The germline V gene has CDR1 SEHNR and CDR2 FQNEAQ (reference sequence).

The chain carries TRBV7-6 and TRBJ2-1, with 7 bases aligning to TRBD2. V was pared by 1 base and J by 3 bases, with 3 bases of the junction left unmatched. The CDR3 contains 15 residues. The germline V gene encodes CDR1 SGHVS and CDR2 FNYEAQ. The CDR3 loop reads CASSLEAGIYNEQFF. Here the CDR3 DNA reads TGTGCCAGCAGCTTAGAAGCGGGGATCTACAATGAGCAGTTCTTC.

The V and J genes are TRBV6-5 and TRBJ2-3; the match to TRBD2 covers 9 bases. The CDR3 spans 15 residues. The germline CDR1 and CDR2 sequences are MNHEY and SVGAGI. The J segment lost 0 bases and the V segment lost 5 bases, leaving 3 bases of the junction unmatched. The CDR3 protein is CASSTSGGSTDTQYF. The CDR3 nucleotides read TGTGCCAGCAGTACGAGCGGGGGGAGCACAGATACGCAGTATTTT.

The chain has TRBV12-3 or TRBV12-4 and TRBJ2-5; 8 bases fit TRBD1. The CDR3 is made up of 13 amino acids. The V gene end was trimmed by 4 bases and the J gene end by 3 bases; junction bases not matched to a gene: 1. CDR3 region: CASSSGGKETQYF. DNA of the CDR3: TGTGCCAGCAGTTCAGGGGGCAAAGAGACCCAGTACTTC.

This clone was seen once. The chain joins TRBV7-2 to TRBJ1-5; 8 nucleotides align to TRBD1. CDR1 and CDR2 from the germline V gene are SGHTA and FQGNSA. The CDR3 length is 15 residues. The trim removed 4 bases at V and 6 bases at J, leaving 8 bases unmatched. This CDR3 is CASSYTGGTGQPQHF. CDR3 sequence (DNA): TGTGCCAGCAGCTACACAGGGGGGACGGGTCAGCCCCAGCATTTT.

Comments on this clone: The same CDR3 arises from other DNA sequences in this sample as well. This chain links TRBV6-5 with TRBJ1-5; D is uncertain. This CDR3 region has 12 residues. Trimming took 6 bases from V and 4 from J, leaving 7 bases between them. Looked up from germline, CDR1 is MNHEY and CDR2 is SVGAGI. CDR3 protein: CASSYFNQPQHF. CDR3 bases: TGTGCCAGCAGCTATTTTAATCAGCCCCAGCATTTT.

This chain joins TRBV5-1 and TRBJ1-6; TRBD1 aligns across 7 bases. This CDR3 is 17 amino acids long. Germline V gene data show CDR1 as SGHRS and CDR2 as YFSETQ. The trim removed 2 bases at V and 0 bases at J, leaving 5 bases unmatched. CDR3 DNA: TGCGCCAGCAGCTTAGAGGGACAGAGCTCCTATAATTCACCCCTCCACTTT. Its protein is CASSLEGQSSYNSPLHF.

This clone has a single count. The chain has TRBV19 and TRBJ2-3, with TRBD1 as a possible D gene (5 bases). The CDR3 consists of 15 residues. The V gene lost 1 base and the J gene lost 4 bases, with 12 bases spanning the gap. Germline V gene lookup returns CDR1 LNHDA and CDR2 SQIVND (reference sequence). This CDR3 is CASSIGNRLADTQYF. The CDR3 DNA sequence: TGTGCCAGTAGTATAGGTAACAGGTTGGCAGATACGCAGTATTTT.

The rearrangement uses TRBV6-6 and TRBJ1-1, with D hard to call. V was shortened by 4 bases and J by 0 bases, with 6 bases between the two germline ends. The CDR3 length is 13 residues. Germline V gene data show CDR1 as MNHNY and CDR2 as SVGAGI (reference sequence). CDR3 sequence reads: CASSSKVNTEAFF. DNA for the CDR3: TGTGCCAGCAGTTCCAAAGTGAACACTGAAGCTTTCTTT.

This clone appeared a few times. The chain uses TRBV28 and TRBJ1-1; weak D call: TRBD1 (5 bases). This CDR3 contains 15 residues. CDR1 MDHEN and CDR2 SYDVKM come from the germline V gene. Deletions cut 7 bases from V and 2 bases from J, with 17 bases between. The CDR3 DNA sequence: TGTGCCAGCATCCCCCCCGGGACGGCTAACACTGAAGCTTTCTTT. Translating it yields CASIPPGTANTEAFF.

This chain links TRBV5-1 with TRBJ2-3, with D maybe TRBD2 (6 bases). This CDR3 has 15 amino acids. Trimming took off 0 bases at V and 0 bases at J, with 8 bases between the two ends. CDR1 is SGHRS and CDR2 is YFSETQ in the germline V gene. The CDR3 here is CASSLEGTSTDTQYF. For the CDR3, the DNA is TGCGCCAGCAGCTTGGAGGGGACTAGCACAGATACGCAGTATTTT.

J is TRBJ1-5 and V is TRBV7-9; TRBD1 agrees at 7 bases. V was clipped by 5 bases and J by 4 bases; unmatched bases: 2. This CDR3 comprises 13 residues. The germline CDR1 and CDR2 sequences are SEHNR and FQNEAQ (reference sequence). In DNA, the CDR3 is TGTGCCAGCAGCGGACAGGAGAATCAGCCCCAGCATTTT. Amino acid sequence: CASSGQENQPQHF.

This rearrangement joins TRBV2 to TRBJ2-7; the D gene is possibly TRBD2 (5 bases). V was cut by 6 bases and J by 3 bases, with 9 bases left in between. The CDR3 has 12 amino acids. The V gene's germline CDR1 is SNHLY and CDR2 FYNNEI. The CDR3 region has the DNA TGTGCCAGCAGCTCGGGATTCTACGAGCAGTACTTC. Amino acids: CASSSGFYEQYF.

V gene TRBV4-2 combines with J gene TRBJ2-7; 8 bases are shared with TRBD1. Losses at the gene ends were 0 bases for V and 6 bases for J; bases not matched to a gene: 10. CDR3 length: 16 residues. From germline, CDR1 is LGHNA and CDR2 YNFKEQ. CDR3 coding DNA: TGTGCCAGCAGCCAAGATCCGGGGCAGGGGGCCGCCGAGCAGTACTTC. Amino acid sequence: CASSQDPGQGAAEQYF.

The chain joins TRBV28 to TRBJ1-5; TRBD1 is a possible D gene (6 bases). V lost 3 bases and J lost 4, with 13 bases in between. CDR1 and CDR2 (germline): MDHEN, SYDVKM. CDR3 length: 15 amino acids. The CDR3 sequence: CASSLPGAHNQPQHF. In DNA form, the CDR3 reads TGTGCCAGCAGTTTGCCGGGGGCGCATAATCAGCCCCAGCATTTT. The full variable domain, with the rest looked up from reference TRBV28 and TRBJ1-5, is DVKVTQSSRYLVKRTGEKVFLECVQDMDHENMFWYRQDPGLGLRLIYFSYDVKMKEKGDIPEGYSVSREKKERFSLILESASTNQTSMYLCASSLPGAHNQPQHFGDGTRLSIL.

This sequence joins TRBV10-3 and TRBJ1-5; D unresolved. The length of the CDR3 is 13 residues. Germline V gene sequence: CDR1 ENHRY, CDR2 SYGVKD. Trimming removed 2 bases at V and 5 bases at J, with 7 bases between. CDR3 in DNA: TGTGCCATCAGTGAGAGCAGCGATCAGCCCCAGCATTTT. Protein: CAISESSDQPQHF.

The V and J genes are TRBV4-3 and TRBJ2-7; 10 bases match TRBD2. This CDR3 spans 16 amino acids. After removal of 1 base from V and 3 bases from J, the junction contained 6 bases not matched to a gene. Germline V gene sequence: CDR1 LGHNA, CDR2 YSLEER. The CDR3 nucleotides are TGCGCCAGCAGCCAAGGGCTAGCGGGGGAGGGCTACGAGCAGTACTTC. Its protein is CASSQGLAGEGYEQYF.

The chain links TRBV6-5 to TRBJ2-7; D is perhaps TRBD1 or TRBD2 (5 bases each). Trimming pared 5 bases from V and 3 bases from J, leaving 14 bases between. The germline V gene encodes CDR1 MNHEY and CDR2 SVGAGI. This CDR3 contains 14 residues. CDR3 protein: CASSPRDEDYEQYF. The CDR3 DNA is TGTGCCAGCAGTCCCCGGGACGAGGACTACGAGCAGTACTTC.

The rearrangement links TRBV4-1 to TRBJ1-5; D is possibly TRBD1 (5 bases). The CDR3 runs to 15 residues. The V end lost 2 bases, the J end lost 6 bases, and 14 bases lay between the germline ends. Germline-derived CDR1 and CDR2 are MGHRA and YSYEKL. The DNA for the CDR3 is TGCGCCAGCAGCCAATTCTCCGGGACGGGTCAGCCCCAGCATTTT. Translating gives CASSQFSGTGQPQHF.

V gene TRBV7-9 combines with J gene TRBJ2-7; 9 bases are a match to TRBD1. There are 16 residues in the CDR3. The germline V gene encodes CDR1 SEHNR and CDR2 FQNEAQ (reference sequence). The V segment lost 5 bases and the J segment 2 bases; nucleotides outside the gene matches: 10. This CDR3 reads CASSATGTGFAYEQYF. CDR3 coding DNA: TGTGCCAGCAGCGCAACCGGGACAGGGTTTGCCTACGAGCAGTACTTC.